Detailed here is one T cell receptor beta chain. Its antigen is as yet unknown. Germline CDR1 DFQATT, CDR2 SNEGSKA (reference sequence). Germline trimming cut 7 bases from V and 5 bases from J; bases unmatched to any gene: 14. This CDR3 region has 14 residues. The data derive from a study of regulatory T cells in long-lasting Graves disease. General study findings and limits: Persistent disease favored TRBV28, TRBJ1-2 and TRBJ2-5. Persistent Graves' disease cases displayed lower TCR diversity than newly diagnosed ones.

According to the study, TCR beta libraries were built with iRepertoire HTBI primers and CDR3-region Arm-PCR. TCRdb re-called the multiplex PCR reads through MiXCR, storing one row per CDR3 protein. The sample holds a few hundred thousand distinct CDR3 sequences, 23% seen once. Noted time point: persistent/refractory GD, antithyroid drugs over 5 years with positive TRAb. Extracted PBMC RNA gave rise to the TCR library. The specimen comprised peripheral blood mononuclear cells (PBMCs), sampled when the disease was refractory, from a patient treated with antithyroid drugs. This chain links TRBV20-1 with TRBJ2-7; 7 bases agree with TRBD2. The clonotype was recovered from a female donor with Graves disease. CDR3 in amino acids: CSVGKAGSFDEQYF. CDR3 in DNA: TGCAGTGTGGGCAAAGCGGGATCCTTCGACGAGCAGTACTTC.